The clone carrying this T cell receptor beta chain turned up a few times. Time point indicated: newly diagnosed GD, antithyroid drugs for less than 3 months. PBMC-derived RNA was used for the TCR library. CDR3 size: 13 residues. V lost 5 bases, J lost 2 bases, and 6 bases stayed unmatched. Germline CDR1 is SQVTM and CDR2 is ANQGSEA. The data stem from a study of regulatory T cells in long-lasting Graves disease. Sequencing libraries for TCR beta were prepared with iRepertoire HTBI primers and Arm-PCR of CDR3 regions. TCRdb reprocessed the multiplex PCR reads via MiXCR and lists one record per CDR3 protein. Among 400,000 to 450,000 distinct CDR3 sequences listed, about 15% were seen once. Another study also made use of these data, one on T cells in Graves' hyperthyroidism and ophthalmopathy. That work states: The model's output predicted ophthalmopathy at a median of around 7 months prior to onset.

This sample comprised peripheral blood mononuclear cells (PBMCs), obtained at new diagnosis, from a patient treated with antithyroid drugs. The clonotype originates from a woman in her 30s with Graves disease. This rearrangement joins TRBV29-1 to TRBJ2-7; 7 bases map to TRBD2. CDR3 residues: CSVKSGVTYEQYF. CDR3 bases: TGCAGCGTTAAGAGCGGGGTAACCTACGAGCAGTACTTC.